This entry describes one T cell receptor (beta chain). Ten or more counts support this clonotype. Its recognized antigen is unknown. The sample holds no much larger clone one base away, and base qualities are not on file. Unsorted PBMC libraries were generated from 2 million PBMCs stored in RNAlater at -80 °C until RNA extraction. Multiple sclerosis patients were enrolled in a US clinical protocol evaluating disease progression by magnetic resonance imaging. PBMCs were separated from peripheral blood using Ficoll-Hypaque density gradient centrifugation and then cryopreserved in liquid nitrogen. cDNA synthesis used template-switch 5'RACE with a primer carrying a 10-nucleotide random unique molecular identifier tagging each TCR transcript. Each sequencing run produced over 180 million TCR-beta sequences covering 15-18 subjects. The RNeasy kit was used to extract total RNA. Using the KAPA Real-time Library Amplification kit, TCR-beta VDJ regions were amplified with primers for the TCR constant region and the 5'RACE anchor. A first PCR added sample indexes and Illumina adaptors, and a second PCR then raised library yield. After purification with Ampure beads, the TCR product of roughly 650 bp was size-selected on a 2% E-gel SizeSelection system. Before pooling, libraries had their quality checked on a Bioanalyzer, their concentration measured with Qubit, and their quantity determined with the Kapa Library Quantification kit. Libraries were sequenced paired-end 2 x 150 bp on an Illumina HiSeq 2500. To increase sequence diversity, about 24-32% phiX was spiked into each library pool. Per the original workflow: The quality-filtered reads were processed with the UMI-based MiGEC pipeline, whose error correction step removed more than 90% of the raw TCR sequences. VDJ genes were aligned to IMGT germline references, and each clonotype was defined by a unique CDR3 amino acid sequence together with V-J genes. Clonal expansion, Shannon diversity and CDR3 relatedness (CalcPairwiseDistances, ClusterSamples) were evaluated with VDJtools, and phylogenetic trees were built with CLCbio workbench. A clone was classed as expanded if it had 8 or more unique UMIs, a cutoff based on coefficient-of-variation modelling across technical triplicates. The public sequencing data were trimmed at Q25 with fastp and processed into clonotypes with MiXCR by TCRdb, which kept only in-frame beta chains. A single entry per CDR3 protein holds the most common genes and DNA from its merged rows. The V and J calls come from TCRdb's annotation, not from the publication. In this sample the table shows around 68,000 distinct CDR3 sequences, 3.5% to 4.5% of which occur a single time. Clones ranked in the top ten supply roughly 2.7% of the sample.

This specimen comes from a study of neurological immune-mediated disorders (dated by TCRdb to the late 2010s). Study-level background: Among the approximately 35 multiple sclerosis patients, relapsing-remitting MS accounted for some 30 and secondary progressive MS accounted for 3. Longitudinal samples, technical triplicates and paired sorted CD4+ and CD8+ T-cell subsets, alongside PBMC samples, were included among the approximately 110 TCR-beta libraries. Using UMI-based sequencing, the study compared peripheral blood TCR-beta repertoires from patients with HTLV-I-associated myelopathy (HAM/TSP), patients with multiple sclerosis, and healthy controls. The cohort comprised roughly 70 subjects: around 15 HAM/TSP patients, 34 multiple sclerosis patients and 20 or so healthy controls. Results and caveats for the whole study, not just this receptor: The MS cluster was not associated with any clinical or MRI features, and the authors stated that larger cohorts are needed. Phylogenetic analysis grouped repertoires from 18 of 34 MS patients into a cluster of related CDR3 sequences, suggesting a possible repertoire-level signature. Across subjects, expanded clones never shared an identical CDR3 amino acid sequence, which suggests that the TCR-beta repertoires in every group were private. TCR clonal expansion was highest in HAM/TSP patients and lowest in MS patients, with MS patients falling below even healthy controls.

For this chain, trimming is 2 bases at the V end and 1 base at the J end, and the number of junction bases without a gene match is 4. According to the germline V gene, CDR1 reads ENHRY and CDR2 reads SYGVKD. The CDR3 runs 17 amino acids, cysteine and phenylalanine included. Left in the record is the CDR3 DNA by itself, 51 bases read in frame from the first base. The clonotype originates from a man aged 45-65 years with multiple sclerosis. Sequencing used PBMCs. This chain is built from TRBV10-3 and TRBJ2-6; 8 central bases correspond to TRBD1. DNA sequence: TGTGCCATCAGTGAGGACAGGGGCCTTTCTGGGGCCAACGTCCTGACTTTC. The translation is CAISEDRGLSGANVLTF.